This TCR beta chain was profiled in a study (TCRdb year 2016). The library was generated by RT-PCR. Sequencing was performed on an Illumina MiSeq. TCRdb's own reprocessing of the public reads used fastp at Q25 and MiXCR and kept productive beta chains. Under each unique CDR3 protein, matching rows form one entry showing the most common genes and DNA. This sample holds about 700,000 distinct CDR3 sequences; 12% to 15% were observed only once. 3.6% of the sample belongs to the ten largest clones. For this chain, trimming is 2 bases at the V end and 7 bases at the J end, and the number of junction bases without a gene match is 4. As encoded in the germline V gene, CDR1 is SGHDT while CDR2 is YYEEEE. The CDR3 covers 14 residues, taking in both the cysteine and the phenylalanine. Just CDR3 DNA is preserved here, 42 bases in frame from base 1. Only a few counts were recorded for this clonotype. No antigen is known for it. Nothing much larger sits one base from this clone, and base qualities are not available.

The chain links TRBV5-6 with TRBJ2-4, and 9 junctional nucleotides match TRBD2. What was sequenced was memory CD4+ T cells from blood. This clonotype originated in a female donor in good health, serving as a healthy control. The CDR3 protein is CASSLAGGWNIQYF. DNA sequence: TGTGCCAGCAGCTTAGCGGGAGGATGGAACATTCAGTACTTC.